The sequence of this T cell receptor beta chain was determined in a study of blood T cell repertoires in COVID-19. On the study more broadly: T cells, B-cell-depleted T cells, or PBMCs provided the cDNA or gDNA that served as material.

Germline lookup yields CDR1 LNHDA and CDR2 SQIVND (reference sequence). The CDR3 runs 15 residues. The J segment lost 3 bases and the V segment lost 5 bases, leaving 6 bases of the junction unmatched. In the authors' workflow: Reference gene primer amplification in the assay estimated nucleated cell counts. Using immunoSEQ multiplex PCR, the repertoire was profiled, and TCRdb retains in-frame clones only, with some absent. V and J calls and clone size are as listed in that table; D and trimming were resolved from the DNA. Among 120,000 or so clones, around 89% were seen once, and the ten largest hold 1.5%.

This chain connects TRBV19 to TRBJ2-2; TRBD2 agrees at 7 bases. Material for sequencing was peripheral blood. This receptor was taken from a human donor in a cohort sampled during active COVID-19. In DNA form, the CDR3 reads TGTGCCAGTAGTCTAGGGACTATTTACACCGGGGAGCTGTTTTTT. This encodes CASSLGTIYTGELFF.